This T cell receptor beta chain comes out of a study of T-cell memory formation after mild COVID-19 (dated by TCRdb to the early 2020s). About the investigation overall: Most TCR sequence clusters were specific to one of the two donors. In a couple of donors, T-cell clones that expanded and contracted after mild COVID-19 were tracked by sequencing TCRalpha and TCRbeta repertoires over time. The cohort was made up of two young adult volunteers, one female and one male, who were previously healthy. General findings and caveats noted by the study authors: Some responding clones were found in pre-infection memory, which suggests that pre-existing cross-reactive memory T cells took part in the SARS-CoV-2 response. Clones contracting from day 15 to 85 had balanced CD4/CD8 phenotypes, while a second wave expanding from day 15 to 37 was biased towards CD4+. Contracting CD4+ clones were found mainly in CM and EM memory subsets, while CD8+ clones were enriched in EMRA. SARS-CoV-2 specificity of the second-wave clones peaking on day 37 was not confirmed. The study covered only two mild cases, and larger cohorts including severe cases with pre-infection samples were considered necessary.

Sequencing took place on an Illumina NovaSeq 6000. Using 5'RACE with constant-segment primers, TCRalpha and TCRbeta cDNA libraries were constructed, with sample barcodes and unique molecular identifiers added in the process. Trizol reagent was used to extract RNA from every sample. The libraries were amplified in two PCR steps, and the second step added a second sample barcode and Illumina TruSeq adapters. The libraries were sequenced on an Illumina NovaSeq using 2 x 150 bp paired-end reads. The authors' pipeline ran thus. With migec v1.2.7, reads were demultiplexed and then collapsed into UMI-guided consensus sequences. With mixcr v2.1.11, UMI consensuses were aligned to TRA and TRB V and J templates and assembled into clonotypes. Expanded or contracted clonotypes were those called significant by both edgeR and NoisET, with noise models trained on biological replicates. For edgeR calls, the cutoffs were a false discovery rate-adjusted p below 0.01 and a log2 fold-change threshold of 1. As an exploratory analysis of dynamics, PCA with hierarchical clustering was applied to max-normalized trajectories of the 1000 most abundant clonotypes. Each responding clone was given a CD4 or CD8 phenotype based on the CD4+ and CD8+ repertoires, which had been sequenced separately. The public sequencing data were trimmed at Q25 with fastp and processed into clonotypes with MiXCR by TCRdb, which kept only in-frame beta chains. Each CDR3 protein gets just one entry, which takes the most common genes and DNA from the rows behind it. The V and J calls reflect TCRdb's pipeline rather than the authors' work. Within this sample are over 450,000 distinct CDR3 sequences, with over 20% of them counted one time only. Of the sample, under 15% is held by the ten largest clones.

This clonotype turned up a few times. No antigen is known for it. Per-base quality was not reported, and no clone a single base away is much larger than it. The CDR3 runs 15 residues from the cysteine to the phenylalanine. Only the CDR3 part of the read is kept: 45 bases, read in frame from the first base. The junction shows trimming of 1 base on V and 3 bases on J, plus 14 bases between the germline ends. CDR1 SGDLS and CDR2 YYNGEE were looked up in the germline V gene. PBMCs were isolated by Ficoll-Paque density gradient centrifugation. This clonotype was sampled from an adult woman who had mild COVID-19 (a few samples of this study predate the infection). The sample titles of this study are shuffled in the database, so cell type and time point are left out; the donor was told from shared clones. Sample: PBMCs or a T cell subset sorted from them (not recorded which). The sequence joins TRBV9 to TRBJ2-7; TRBD2 is perhaps the D gene, given 7 matching bases. The CDR3 reads as follows: CASSVSAGAGYEQYF. The base sequence is TGTGCCAGCAGCGTATCGGCGGGGGCCGGCTACGAGCAGTACTTC.